This T cell receptor (beta chain) was identified in a study of regulatory T cells in long-lasting Graves disease. Time point described: persistent/refractory GD, antithyroid drugs over 5 years with positive TRAb. The TCR library was made from RNA that had been extracted from PBMCs in TRIzol. Arm-PCR of CDR3 regions and iRepertoire HTBI primers were used to build TCR beta libraries. In TCRdb, the multiplex PCR reads were re-called with MiXCR into one record per CDR3 protein. Of 390,000 or so distinct CDR3 sequences listed, approximately 23% are singletons. CDR1 is DFQATT, CDR2 SNEGSKA, per germline (reference sequence). CDR3 length equals 13 residues. V shed 5 bases and J shed 1 base, with 11 bases lying between them.

This receptor was identified in a woman aged 35 to 49 with Graves disease. The sample consisted of peripheral blood mononuclear cells (PBMCs), taken when the disease was refractory, from a patient treated with antithyroid drugs. J is TRBJ2-5 and V is TRBV20-1, with D possibly TRBD2 on 5 matching bases. CDR3 coding DNA: TGCAGTGCTTTAAGCGGAATCCAAGAGACCCAGTACTTC. Translation gives CSALSGIQETQYF.